The 14 T cell receptor beta chains given below trace back to one sample, sequenced in a study of beta chain features in type 1 diabetes. Sequencing targeted expressed TCRB transcripts, as all isolated RNA had been reverse transcribed. Generated by immunoSEQ multiplex PCR, the TCRdb table keeps only in-frame clones and is missing some. The sample has roughly 610,000 clones; around 15% are singletons. Sequenced sample: naive CD4+ T cells from blood. These receptors all come from a man between 18 and 35 years old in good health.

The sample holds a few counts of this clone. A read error may account for a junction end that differs from germline. This sequence joins TRBV6-5 and TRBJ2-7; 8 bases are a match to TRBD2. The CDR3 sequence is 14 residues long. Germline V gene sequence: CDR1 MNHEY, CDR2 SVGAGI. The CDR3 bases are TGTGCCAGCAGTCACTCGGGGGGGCCATACGAGCAGTACTTC. This codes for CASSHSGGPYEQYF.

This chain links TRBV12-5 with TRBJ1-3; D is unclear. Germline assignment: CDR1 LGHNT and CDR2 FRNRAP. This CDR3 has 11 residues. V lost 5 bases and J lost 3, with 2 bases in between. The CDR3 DNA is TGTGCTAGTGGTATTGGAAACACCATATATTTT. This codes for CASGIGNTIYF.

The sample holds a few counts of this clone. The rearrangement uses TRBV4-1 and TRBJ2-1, with D uncertain. V lost 0 bases and J lost 4, with 7 bases in between. The V gene's germline CDR1 is MGHRA and CDR2 YSYEKL. This CDR3 spans 14 amino acids. The CDR3 DNA sequence: TGCGCCAGCAGCCAAGATCGGTTGTACAATGAGCAGTTCTTC. Protein product: CASSQDRLYNEQFF.

As regards this clone: Other DNA sequences from this sample encode an identical CDR3 as well. The gene calls are TRBV5-1 and TRBJ2-1, with unresolved D. CDR3 length: 15 amino acids. V was pared by 0 bases and J by 0 bases, with 7 bases between. The germline CDR1 and CDR2 sequences are SGHRS and YFSETQ. The CDR3 DNA is TGCGCCAGCAGCTTGGAGGGTTCCTCCTACAATGAGCAGTTCTTC. It yields the protein CASSLEGSSYNEQFF. Supplemented by reference TRBV5-1 and TRBJ2-1, the full variable domain reads KAGVTQTPRYLIKTRGQQVTLSCSPISGHRSVSWYQQTPGQGLQFLFEYFSETQRNKGNFPGRFSGRQFSNSRSEMNVSTLELGDSALYLCASSLEGSSYNEQFFGPGTRLTVL.

This clone was picked up a small number of times. The J gene is TRBJ1-1, the V gene TRBV29-1, with a possible D match to TRBD1 (6 bases). The V gene lost 5 bases and the J gene lost 4 bases, with 11 bases spanning the gap. Germline loops: CDR1 SQVTM, CDR2 ANQGSEA. This CDR3 is 12 amino acids long. In nucleotides, the CDR3 is TGCAGCGTTCATAGGGGGTCCACTGAAGCTTTCTTT. This translates into CSVHRGSTEAFF.

Written as DNA, the CDR3 is TGCGCCAGCAGAGCCGGGACAGGGAACACTGAAGCTTTCTTT. This sequence encodes CASRAGTGNTEAFF. The rearrangement joins TRBV5-1 to TRBJ1-1; TRBD1 aligns across 8 bases. There are 14 residues in the CDR3. J was trimmed by 1 base and V by 5 bases; bases with no gene match: 4. Germline V gene data show CDR1 as SGHRS and CDR2 as YFSETQ.

The chain employs TRBV7-2 and TRBJ2-7; D perhaps matches TRBD1 (6 bases). Trimming removed 3 bases at V and 5 bases at J, with 11 bases between. The germline CDR1 and CDR2 sequences are SGHTA and FQGNSA. The CDR3 is 13 residues long. The CDR3 DNA sequence: TGTGCCAGCAGCTTTGCAGGGGTCCACGAGCAGTACTTC. This encodes CASSFAGVHEQYF.

The chain carries TRBV5-1 and TRBJ1-1; a weak D match, TRBD1 (5 bases). This CDR3 comprises 15 residues. Germline CDR1 and CDR2: SGHRS and YFSETQ. The V end lost 1 base, the J end lost 0 bases, and 10 bases lay between the germline ends. CDR3 sequence: CASSLSWGVNTEAFF. CDR3 DNA: TGCGCCAGCAGCTTGTCATGGGGGGTGAACACTGAAGCTTTCTTT.

This clone showed up just a few times. The sample has other DNA sequences that encode this CDR3 too. The chain couples TRBV7-2 to TRBJ2-1, with 16 bases identical to TRBD2. Looked up from germline, CDR1 is SGHTA and CDR2 is FQGNSA. There are 15 residues in the CDR3. V dropped 5 bases and J dropped 7; count of bases not matched to a gene: 2. The CDR3 protein is CASSLGLAGGNEQFF. CDR3 in DNA: TGTGCCAGCAGCCTGGGACTAGCGGGAGGGAATGAGCAGTTCTTC.

The DNA for the CDR3 is TGTGCCAGCGTCGCGGCCAGGGGACGGAGATTCGGCTACACCTTC. Translating it yields CASVAARGRRFGYTF. The genes are TRBV28 and TRBJ1-2, with D possibly being TRBD1 (6 bases). Trimming took 8 bases from V and 8 from J, leaving 24 bases between them. Germline loops: CDR1 MDHEN, CDR2 SYDVKM. The CDR3 covers 15 residues.

This clone turned up a few times. V usage is TRBV25-1 and J usage is TRBJ2-7, with D possibly matching TRBD1 (6 bases). Germline CDR1 MGHDK, CDR2 SYGVNS. Trimming shortened V by 0 bases and J by 1 base, and 19 bases separated the two germline ends. The CDR3 loop spans 18 amino acids. The CDR3 protein is CASSEYADSYFSSYEQYF. DNA for the CDR3: TGTGCCAGCAGTGAATATGCGGACAGCTACTTTTCATCCTACGAGCAGTACTTC.

The chain uses TRBV7-9 and TRBJ1-1; 10 nucleotides align to TRBD1. Germline CDR1 SEHNR, CDR2 FQNEAQ (reference sequence). The junction had 10 bases not matched to a gene; V was cut back by 5 bases and J by 1 base. This CDR3 contains 17 residues. This CDR3 reads CASSLRQGAGGNTEAFF. The CDR3 nucleotides read TGTGCCAGCAGCCTAAGACAGGGGGCGGGCGGGAACACTGAAGCTTTCTTT.

The gene calls are TRBV2 and TRBJ2-3; D is undetermined. CDR1 is SNHLY and CDR2 is FYNNEI in the germline V gene. The V end lost 7 bases, the J end lost 0 bases, and 8 bases lay between the germline ends. The length of the CDR3 is 13 residues. CDR3 coding DNA: TGTGCCAGCAACCCTTCTAGCACAGATACGCAGTATTTT. Amino acid sequence: CASNPSSTDTQYF.

This sequence joins TRBV30 and TRBJ2-5; 9 positions agree with TRBD1. The end of the DNA aligns better with TRBJ2-7, so the J call may be wrong. Looked up from germline, CDR1 is GTSNPN and CDR2 is SVGIG (reference sequence). This CDR3 region has 17 residues. CDR3 DNA sequence: TGTGCCTGGAATTCGGCGGAAGGACAGGGGCGCTCCTACGAGCAGTACTTC. Encoded protein: CAWNSAEGQGRSYEQYF.